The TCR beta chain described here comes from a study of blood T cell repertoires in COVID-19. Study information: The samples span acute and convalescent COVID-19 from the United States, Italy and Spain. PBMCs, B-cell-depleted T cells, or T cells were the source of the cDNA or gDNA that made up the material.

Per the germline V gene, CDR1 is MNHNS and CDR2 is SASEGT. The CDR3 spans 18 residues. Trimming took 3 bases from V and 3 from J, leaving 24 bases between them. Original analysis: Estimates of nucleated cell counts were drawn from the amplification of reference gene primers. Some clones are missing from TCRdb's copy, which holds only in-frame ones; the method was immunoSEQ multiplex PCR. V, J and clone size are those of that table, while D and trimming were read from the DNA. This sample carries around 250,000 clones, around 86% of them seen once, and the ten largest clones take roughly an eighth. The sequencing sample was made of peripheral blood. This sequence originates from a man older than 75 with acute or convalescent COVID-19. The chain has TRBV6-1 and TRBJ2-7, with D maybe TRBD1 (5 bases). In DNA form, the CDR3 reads TGTGCCAGCAGTGACGGCGCAGCCTGGGGCCTTAGAGGCTACGAGCAGTACTTC. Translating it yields CASSDGAAWGLRGYEQYF.